The rows below give T cell receptor beta chains drawn from one sample of a study of CD8+CD57+ T cells in acquired aplastic anemia. MiXCR, applied by TCRdb to the reads, yields one record per CDR3 protein. The data show roughly 170,000 distinct CDR3 sequences, about 64% seen once. Sequences were obtained from sorted CD4+, CD8+, or CD8+CD57+ T cells (not recorded which) from PBMCs. Receptors were obtained from a human donor in good health. The CDR3 runs from the conserved cysteine through the conserved F or W. The order of the fields is V gene, D gene, clone size, J gene, CDR3 DNA, CDR3 protein. The D gene is left open where the match is weak. Rows may omit the clone size; those that give it use once, few, many or a size class.

TRBV25-1	.	.	TRBJ1-2	TGTGCCAGCAGTGAAGGGGCCGGGGAAGCTCTCTATGGCTACACCTTC	CASSEGAGEALYGYTF
TRBV20-1	.	.	TRBJ1-1	TGCAGTGCTAGAGATCTGAGTAGGTACACTGAAGCTTTCTTT	CSARDLSRYTEAFF
TRBV9	TRBD1	many	TRBJ2-7	TGTGCCAGCAGCGCGGGACAGGGGGGCGAGCAGTACTTC	CASSAGQGGEQYF
TRBV20-1	.	.	TRBJ1-2	TGCAGTGCTAGGGGGGATACTTTCTATGGCTACACCTTC	CSARGDTFYGYTF
TRBV29-1	.	many	TRBJ2-7	TGCAGCGTTGGGTTCGGCAGCGGAGGATACGAGCAGTACTTC	CSVGFGSGGYEQYF
TRBV7-9	TRBD2	.	TRBJ2-1	TGTGCCAGCAGCTTATTAGCGGGGCCAGGGAGGGGGTCCTACAATGAGCAGTTCTTC	CASSLLAGPGRGSYNEQFF
TRBV7-9	.	many	TRBJ1-1	TGTGCCAGCAGCTTATTCGGTGGGGACACTGAAGCTTTCTTT	CASSLFGGDTEAFF
TRBV6-6	.	many	TRBJ2-2	TGTGCCAGCAGTTACACGGGACCTGGGGCATTCGGGGAGCTGTTTTTT	CASSYTGPGAFGELFF
TRBV7-6	.	.	TRBJ1-3	TGTGCCAGCAGCTTACTCTCCGGGCTTGACTCTGGAAACACCATATATTTT	CASSLLSGLDSGNTIYF
TRBV7-9	.	.	TRBJ1-2	TGTGCCAGCAGACCCACCGGGACTGACTATGGCTACACCTTC	CASRPTGTDYGYTF
TRBV7-9	TRBD2	.	TRBJ2-1	TGCGCCAGCAGCCAAGGAGGCGGGACTAGCAAAAACAATGAGCAGTTCTTC	CASSQGGGTSKNNEQFF
TRBV27	.	.	TRBJ2-7	TGTGCCAGCAGCGGCCGGGACAAAAAATACGAGCAGCACTTC	CASSGRDKKYEQHF
TRBV20-1	.	.	TRBJ2-3	TGCAGTGCTGATCTGCGGGGTGTGGGGACAGATACGCAGTATTTT	CSADLRGVGTDTQYF
TRBV9	.	.	TRBJ2-7	TGTGCCAGCAGCGTAGGAGGAGCAGGAGGCGAGCAGTACTTC	CASSVGGAGGEQYF
TRBV11-2	.	.	TRBJ2-7	TGTGCCAGCAGCTTAGATGGGGAAACATGGGACGAGCAGTACTTC	CASSLDGETWDEQYF
TRBV20-1	TRBD2	few	TRBJ2-7	TGCAGTGCTAGGGGACTAGCGGGTCCCGACTACGAGCAGTACTTC	CSARGLAGPDYEQYF
TRBV20-1	TRBD1	.	TRBJ1-4	TGCAGTGCTAGTTATACAGGGGGGGTGAATGAAAAACTGTTTTTT	CSASYTGGVNEKLFF
TRBV7-9	.	.	TRBJ1-3	TGTGCCAGCAGCCCCTCTTTGGGCTCTGGAAACACCATATATTTT	CASSPSLGSGNTIYF
TRBV29-1	.	.	TRBJ1-5	TGCAGCGTTGAACTCCCGGGACTCAATCAGCCCCAGCATTTT	CSVELPGLNQPQHF
TRBV5-1	.	.	TRBJ1-3	TGCGCCAGCACAACAGGAAACTCTAGAAACACCATATATTTT	CASTTGNSRNTIYF
TRBV20-1	.	.	TRBJ1-6	TGCAGTGCTAGAGAAGAGGGTAGCTATAATTCACCCCTCCACTTT	CSAREEGSYNSPLHF
TRBV9	.	.	TRBJ2-3	TGTGCCAGCAGCGTAGAAGGAAGGACGCAGTATTTT	CASSVEGRTQYF
TRBV2	TRBD1	many	TRBJ2-1	TGTGCCAGCTTGAGGACAGGGGGCTTTGAGCAGTTCTTC	CASLRTGGFEQFF
TRBV19	.	.	TRBJ1-2	TGTGCCAGTAGTATATCAGTTTACTATGGCTACACCTTC	CASSISVYYGYTF
TRBV11-2	.	.	TRBJ1-2	TGTGCCAGCAGCTTAGAAGGGGGGCTCCTCTATGGCTACACCTTC	CASSLEGGLLYGYTF
TRBV13	TRBD2	.	TRBJ2-7	TGTGCCAGCAGCTTACGAGGTACTAGCGGGTTCTGTGAGCAGTACTTC	CASSLRGTSGFCEQYF
TRBV5-5	.	.	TRBJ2-7	TGTGCCAGCAGCTTGGCGGGGGAACGGGAGCAGTACTTC	CASSLAGEREQYF
TRBV9	.	.	TRBJ2-5	TGTGCCAGCAGCGTAGGGTACTATCAAGAGACCCAGTACTTC	CASSVGYYQETQYF
TRBV7-6	TRBD2	many	TRBJ2-1	TGTGCCAGCAGCTTAGCTCGAGGGCTAGCGGGATACCATGAGCAGTTCTTC	CASSLARGLAGYHEQFF